This paragraph covers one T cell receptor beta chain sequence. The sample originates from a study of T-cell reconstitution after alpha-beta-depleted transplantation in children. The authors prepared the TCRbeta library with unique molecular identifiers. TCRdb fed the PCR reads into MiXCR, producing one record per CDR3 protein. The table lists 170,000 or so distinct CDR3 sequences, roughly 7.5% of them singletons. The CDR3 totals 14 residues. Germline V CDR1 and CDR2: SQVTM, ANQGSEA. V shed 7 bases and J 4 bases; nucleotides not matched to a gene: 12. The clonotype was recovered from a human donor who donated a stem cell graft to a child with Wiskott-Aldrich syndrome. The source material was PBMCs from the stem cell graft donor, sampled from the stem cell graft. This rearrangement joins TRBV29-1 to TRBJ1-1, with 7 nucleotides matching TRBD1. CDR3 protein: CSATGESGFTEAFF. The CDR3 nucleotides read TGCAGCGCCACAGGGGAATCGGGCTTCACTGAAGCTTTCTTT.